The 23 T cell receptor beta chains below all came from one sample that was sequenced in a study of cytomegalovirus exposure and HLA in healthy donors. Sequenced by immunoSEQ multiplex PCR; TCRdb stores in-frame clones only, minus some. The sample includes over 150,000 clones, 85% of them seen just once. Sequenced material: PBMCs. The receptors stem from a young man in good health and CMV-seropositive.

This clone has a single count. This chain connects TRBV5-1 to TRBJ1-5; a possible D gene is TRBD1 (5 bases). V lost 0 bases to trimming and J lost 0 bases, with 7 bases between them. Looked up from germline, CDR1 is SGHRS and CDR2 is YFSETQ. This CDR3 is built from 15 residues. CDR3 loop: CASSLARVSNQPQHF. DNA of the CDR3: TGCGCCAGCAGCTTGGCCAGGGTTAGCAATCAGCCCCAGCATTTT.

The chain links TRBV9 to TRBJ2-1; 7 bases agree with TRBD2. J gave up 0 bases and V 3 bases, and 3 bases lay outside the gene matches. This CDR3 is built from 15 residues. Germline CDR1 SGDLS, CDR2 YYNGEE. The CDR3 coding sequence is TGTGCCAGCAGCGCCCGGGGGGACTCCTACAATGAGCAGTTCTTC. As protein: CASSARGDSYNEQFF. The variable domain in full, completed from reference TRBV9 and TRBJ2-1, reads DSGVTQTPKHLITATGQRVTLRCSPRSGDLSVYWYQQSLDQGLQFLIQYYNGEERAKGNILERFSAQQFPDLHSELNLSSLELGDSALYFCASSARGDSYNEQFFGPGTRLTVL.

The CDR3 is CASSPGQGALLQYF. In nucleotides, the CDR3 is TGTGCCAGCAGCCCAGGGCAGGGGGCTCTCCTTCAGTACTTC. This chain links TRBV5-4 with TRBJ2-4, with 8 positions matching TRBD1. CDR1 and CDR2 from the germline V gene are SGHNT and YYREEE (reference sequence). Trimming cost V 4 bases and J 11 bases; bases outside gene matches: 11. The CDR3 contains 14 residues.

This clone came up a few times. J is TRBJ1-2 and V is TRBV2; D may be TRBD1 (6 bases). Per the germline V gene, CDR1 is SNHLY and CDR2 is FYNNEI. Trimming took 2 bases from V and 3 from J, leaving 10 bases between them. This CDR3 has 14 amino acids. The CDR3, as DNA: TGTGCCAGCAGTGAACAGGGGTTTGACTATGGCTACACCTTC. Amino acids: CASSEQGFDYGYTF.

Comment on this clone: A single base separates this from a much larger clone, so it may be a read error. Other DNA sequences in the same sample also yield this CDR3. CDR3 coding DNA: TGCGCCAGCAGCTCGGGACTAGCGGGAGTACAAGAGACCCAATACTTC. This sequence encodes CASSSGLAGVQETQYF. V is TRBV5-1 and J is TRBJ2-5, with 14 bases that match TRBD2. The CDR3 consists of 16 residues. Germline V gives CDR1 SGHRS, CDR2 YFSETQ.

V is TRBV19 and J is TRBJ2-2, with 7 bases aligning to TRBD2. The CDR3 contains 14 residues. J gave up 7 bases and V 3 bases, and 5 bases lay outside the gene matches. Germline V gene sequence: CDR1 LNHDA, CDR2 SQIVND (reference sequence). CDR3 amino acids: CASSMGGRIGELFF. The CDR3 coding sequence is TGTGCCAGTAGTATGGGAGGGAGGATCGGGGAGCTGTTTTTT.

As DNA, the CDR3 is TGCAGCGTTCGCTCGACAGGAAACTATGGCTACACCTTC. Translating it yields CSVRSTGNYGYTF. This chain uses TRBV29-1 with TRBJ1-2; the D gene is possibly TRBD1 (6 bases). This CDR3 is built from 13 residues. Trimming left V 5 bases short and J 2 bases short, with 12 bases between. The germline V gene encodes CDR1 SQVTM and CDR2 ANQGSEA.

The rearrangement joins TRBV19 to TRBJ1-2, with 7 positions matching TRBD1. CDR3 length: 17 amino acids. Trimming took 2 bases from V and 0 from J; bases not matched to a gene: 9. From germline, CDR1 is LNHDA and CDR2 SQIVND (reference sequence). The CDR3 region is CASSISRDRSSNYGYTF. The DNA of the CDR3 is TGTGCCAGTAGTATATCCCGGGACAGATCCTCTAACTATGGCTACACCTTC.

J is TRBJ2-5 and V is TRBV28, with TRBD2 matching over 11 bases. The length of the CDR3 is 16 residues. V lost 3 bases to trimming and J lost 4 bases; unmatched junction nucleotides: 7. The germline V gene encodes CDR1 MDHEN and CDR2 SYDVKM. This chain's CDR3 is CASSFGLAGGGETQYF. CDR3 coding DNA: TGTGCCAGCAGTTTCGGCTTAGCGGGAGGGGGAGAGACCCAGTACTTC.

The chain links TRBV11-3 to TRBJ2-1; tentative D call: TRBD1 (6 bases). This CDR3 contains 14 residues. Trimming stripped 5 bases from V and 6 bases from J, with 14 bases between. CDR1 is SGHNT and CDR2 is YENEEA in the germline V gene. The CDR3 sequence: CASSQGWVGNEQFF. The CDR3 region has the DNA TGTGCCAGCAGCCAGGGGTGGGTAGGCAATGAGCAGTTCTTC.

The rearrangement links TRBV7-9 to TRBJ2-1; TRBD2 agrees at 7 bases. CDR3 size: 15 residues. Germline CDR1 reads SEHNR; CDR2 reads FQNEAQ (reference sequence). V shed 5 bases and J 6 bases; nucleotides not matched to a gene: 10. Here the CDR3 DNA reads TGTGCCAGCAGCCCCCCCCTAGCGGAGCTCAATGAGCAGTTCTTC. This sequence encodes CASSPPLAELNEQFF.

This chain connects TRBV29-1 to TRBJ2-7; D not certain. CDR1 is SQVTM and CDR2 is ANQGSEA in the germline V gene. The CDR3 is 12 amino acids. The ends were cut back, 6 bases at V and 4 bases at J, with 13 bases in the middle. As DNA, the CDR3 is TGCAGCGTGGAGAGTGGCGGTTACGAGCAGTACTTC. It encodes CSVESGGYEQYF.

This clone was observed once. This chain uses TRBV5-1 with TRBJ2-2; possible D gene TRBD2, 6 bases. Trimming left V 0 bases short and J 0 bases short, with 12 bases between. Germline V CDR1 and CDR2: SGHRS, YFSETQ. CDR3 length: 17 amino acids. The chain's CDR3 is CASSLASGTSNTGELFF. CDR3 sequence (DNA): TGCGCCAGCAGCTTGGCCTCCGGGACTTCGAACACCGGGGAGCTGTTTTTT.

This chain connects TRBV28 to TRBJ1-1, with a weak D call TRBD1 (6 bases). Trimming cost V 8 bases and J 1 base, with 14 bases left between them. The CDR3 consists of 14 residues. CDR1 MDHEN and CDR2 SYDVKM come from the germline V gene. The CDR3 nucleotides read TGTGCCAGCCGTGCAGGGGCCCCGAACACTGAAGCTTTCTTT. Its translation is CASRAGAPNTEAFF.

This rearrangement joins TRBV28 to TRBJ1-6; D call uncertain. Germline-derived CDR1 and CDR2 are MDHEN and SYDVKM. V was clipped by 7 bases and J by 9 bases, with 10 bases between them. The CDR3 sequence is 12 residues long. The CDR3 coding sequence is TGTGCCAGCACTCCGAGTGGTTCACCCCTCCACTTT. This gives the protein CASTPSGSPLHF. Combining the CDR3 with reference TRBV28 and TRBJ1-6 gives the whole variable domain DVKVTQSSRYLVKRTGEKVFLECVQDMDHENMFWYRQDPGLGLRLIYFSYDVKMKEKGDIPEGYSVSREKKERFSLILESASTNQTSMYLCASTPSGSPLHFGNGTRLTVT.

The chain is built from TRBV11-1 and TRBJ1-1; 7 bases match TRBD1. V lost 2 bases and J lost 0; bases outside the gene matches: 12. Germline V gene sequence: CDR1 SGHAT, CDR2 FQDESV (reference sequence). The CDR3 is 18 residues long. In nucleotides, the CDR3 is TGTGCCAGCAGCTTAATTGGGGACAGCCAACTTATGAACACTGAAGCTTTCTTT. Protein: CASSLIGDSQLMNTEAFF.

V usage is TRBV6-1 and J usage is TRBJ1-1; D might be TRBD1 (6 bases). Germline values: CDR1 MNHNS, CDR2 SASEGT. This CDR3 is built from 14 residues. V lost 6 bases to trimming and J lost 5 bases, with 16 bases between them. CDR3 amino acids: CASRQGLRLTEAFF. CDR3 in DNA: TGTGCCAGCAGACAGGGATTGCGGCTAACTGAAGCTTTCTTT.

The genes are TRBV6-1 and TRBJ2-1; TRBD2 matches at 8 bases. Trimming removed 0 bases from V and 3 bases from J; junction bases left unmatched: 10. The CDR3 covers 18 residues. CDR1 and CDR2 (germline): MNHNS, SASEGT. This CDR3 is CASSEAERSGGLYNEQFF. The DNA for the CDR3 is TGTGCCAGCAGTGAAGCGGAGAGGAGCGGGGGACTCTACAATGAGCAGTTCTTC.

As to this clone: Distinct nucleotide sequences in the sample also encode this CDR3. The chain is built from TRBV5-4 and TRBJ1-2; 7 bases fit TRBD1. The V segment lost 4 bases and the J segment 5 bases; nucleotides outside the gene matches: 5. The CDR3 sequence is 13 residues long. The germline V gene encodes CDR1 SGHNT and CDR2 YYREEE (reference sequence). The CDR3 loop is CASSPTGDYGYTF. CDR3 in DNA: TGTGCCAGCAGCCCTACAGGGGATTATGGCTACACCTTC.

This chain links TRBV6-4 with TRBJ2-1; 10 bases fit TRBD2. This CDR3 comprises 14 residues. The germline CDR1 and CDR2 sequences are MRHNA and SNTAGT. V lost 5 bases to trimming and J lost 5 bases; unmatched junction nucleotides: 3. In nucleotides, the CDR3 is TGTGCCAGCAGTCTAGCGGGGGATAACAATGAGCAGTTCTTC. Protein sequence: CASSLAGDNNEQFF.

CDR3: CASSPGTSRYEQYF. CDR3 nucleotides: TGTGCCAGCTCCCCCGGGACAAGCCGCTACGAGCAGTACTTC. V and J are TRBV18 and TRBJ2-7, with D possibly matching TRBD1 (6 bases). The CDR3 extends over 14 amino acids. V was trimmed by 6 bases and J by 3 bases, leaving 15 bases between them. In germline, CDR1 is KGHSH, CDR2 LQKENI.

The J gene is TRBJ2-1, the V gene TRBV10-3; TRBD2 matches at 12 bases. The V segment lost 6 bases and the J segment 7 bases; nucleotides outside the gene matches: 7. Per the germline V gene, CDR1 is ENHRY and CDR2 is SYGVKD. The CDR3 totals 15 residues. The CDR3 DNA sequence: TGTGCCATCAGGCTAGCGGGGGGGCAGAGGAATGAGCAGTTCTTC. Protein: CAIRLAGGQRNEQFF.

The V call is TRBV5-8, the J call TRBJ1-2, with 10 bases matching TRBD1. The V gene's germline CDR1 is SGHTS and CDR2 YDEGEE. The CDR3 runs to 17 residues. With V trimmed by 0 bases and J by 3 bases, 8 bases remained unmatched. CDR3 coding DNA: TGTGCCAGCAGCTTGGTTTGGAGGACAGGGGGTGACTATGGCTACACCTTC. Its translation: CASSLVWRTGGDYGYTF. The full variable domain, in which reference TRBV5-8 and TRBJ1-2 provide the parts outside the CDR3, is EAGVTQSPTHLIKTRGQQATLRCSPISGHTSVYWYQQALGLGLQFLLWYDEGEERNRGNFPPRFSGRQFPNYSSELNVNALELEDSALYLCASSLVWRTGGDYGYTFGSGTRLTVV.